One sample yielded the 21 T cell receptor beta chains listed below, sequenced in a study of identical twins. TCRdb reprocessed the 5' RACE reads with MiXCR, giving one entry per CDR3 protein. Seen here are roughly 690,000 distinct CDR3 sequences, 21% observed once, and the top ten hold roughly 4%. In addition, the sample was reused for a study of T cells expressing NK-cell markers.

The specimen was PBMCs. These receptors came from a woman aged 18-30 years in good health.

In this sample, this clonotype turned up a few times. The rearrangement uses TRBV20-1 and TRBJ2-1; possibly TRBD2 for D (6 bases). The germline gives CDR1 DFQATT, CDR2 SNEGSKA (reference sequence). V dropped 5 bases and J dropped 10 bases, with 18 bases sitting between them. There are 13 residues in the CDR3. The CDR3 protein is CSALWTTNEEQFF. The CDR3 DNA is TGCAGTGCTTTGTGGACTACCAATGAAGAGCAGTTCTTC.

The CDR3 loop is CASSLWAGTGNEQFF. The CDR3 DNA follows: TGTGCCAGCAGCTTATGGGCCGGGACGGGGAATGAGCAGTTCTTC. The chain couples TRBV11-2 to TRBJ2-1; the D call may be TRBD1 or TRBD2 (5 bases each). Trimming left V 2 bases short and J 7 bases short, with 15 bases between. This CDR3 spans 15 amino acids. Germline lookup yields CDR1 SGHAT and CDR2 FQNNGV.

V gene TRBV5-1 combines with J gene TRBJ2-5; tentatively, D is TRBD1 or TRBD2 (5 bases each). The CDR3 consists of 15 residues. The germline CDR1 and CDR2 sequences are SGHRS and YFSETQ. V shed 4 bases and J shed 5 bases, with 18 bases lying between them. The CDR3 reads CASSAELTEGETQYF. The CDR3 nucleotides read TGCGCCAGCAGCGCAGAGCTAACTGAGGGGGAGACCCAGTACTTC.

CDR3 nucleotides: TGCAGTGCCATGAGCGGGAGGGTCTTTTACGAGCAGTACTTC. This encodes CSAMSGRVFYEQYF. The V call is TRBV20-1, the J call TRBJ2-7, with 10 bases matching TRBD2. The CDR3 covers 14 residues. Germline CDR1 is DFQATT and CDR2 is SNEGSKA (reference sequence). V lost 6 bases to trimming and J lost 4 bases; unmatched junction nucleotides: 9.

The sample holds a few counts of this clonotype. The chain uses TRBV19 and TRBJ1-5; D call uncertain. The ends were cut back, 0 bases at V and 7 bases at J, with 7 bases in the middle. The CDR3 consists of 13 residues. The germline V gene encodes CDR1 LNHDA and CDR2 SQIVND (reference sequence). CDR3 coding DNA: TGTGCCAGTAGTATAGATCTTGTCCAGCCCCAGCATTTT. This gives the protein CASSIDLVQPQHF.

This chain connects TRBV12-3 or TRBV12-4 to TRBJ2-3; D is unclear. Trimming stripped 3 bases from V and 14 bases from J, with 15 bases between. This CDR3 region has 12 residues. The CDR3 DNA sequence: TGTGCCAGCAGTTTCGTCTGGAGTTCGAGGTATTTT. Amino acid sequence: CASSFVWSSRYF.

This sequence joins TRBV10-3 and TRBJ1-4; D gene ambiguous. CDR1 ENHRY and CDR2 SYGVKD come from the germline V gene. Trimming left V 0 bases short and J 7 bases short, with 3 bases between. This CDR3 spans 12 amino acids. CDR3 nucleotides: TGTGCCATCAGTGAGTCTGTTGAAAAACTGTTTTTT. The encoded protein is CAISESVEKLFF.

The gene calls are TRBV9 and TRBJ2-1; 12 positions agree with TRBD1. The CDR3 is 17 residues long. In germline, CDR1 is SGDLS, CDR2 YYNGEE. The J segment lost 7 bases and the V segment lost 0 bases, leaving 8 bases of the junction unmatched. CDR3 nucleotides: TGTGCCAGCAGCGTAGGCCGACGGGACAGGGGGCCAAATGAGCAGTTCTTC. Translation: CASSVGRRDRGPNEQFF.

This clonotype came up many times. The chain joins TRBV12-3 or TRBV12-4 to TRBJ2-1; no definite D call. The length of the CDR3 is 11 residues. V lost 7 bases to trimming and J lost 8 bases, with 9 bases between them. The CDR3 loop reads CASTSGYEQFF. DNA for the CDR3: TGTGCCAGCACCTCCGGCTATGAGCAGTTCTTC.

As for this clonotype: The junction departs from germline at one end; a sequencing error may be responsible. V is TRBV12-3 or TRBV12-4 and J is TRBJ2-4, with TRBD2 identical over 7 bases. The CDR3 is 15 amino acids. CDR3 protein: CASSSPGGGKNFQYF. The DNA for the CDR3 is TGTGCCAGCAGTTCCCCGGGGGGAGGCAAAAACTTTCAGTACTTC.

To note about this clonotype: The junction departs from germline at one end; a sequencing error may be responsible. V usage is TRBV3-1 and J usage is TRBJ2-7; a weak D match, TRBD2 (6 bases). Germline CDR1 reads LGHDT; CDR2 reads YNNKEL (reference sequence). The CDR3 has 16 residues. The CDR3 DNA reads as TGTGCCAGCAGCCAAGGTTTGTCCGGGAGCTCCTCCGAGCAGTACTTC. Its protein is CASSQGLSGSSSEQYF.

This clonotype was seen only a few times. The chain employs TRBV29-1 and TRBJ2-1; 7 nucleotides align to TRBD1. With 7 bases clipped from V and 4 bases from J, the junction kept 10 bases outside the gene matches. The CDR3 runs 14 residues. Germline CDR1 SQVTM, CDR2 ANQGSEA. CDR3 region: CSEVVRDSYNEQFF. The CDR3 DNA is TGCAGCGAGGTTGTAAGGGACAGTTACAATGAGCAGTTCTTC.

This clonotype was detected only a few times. The chain couples TRBV6-1 to TRBJ2-7, with D possibly matching TRBD1 (6 bases). The CDR3 length is 14 residues. Germline V gene data show CDR1 as MNHNS and CDR2 as SASEGT. V was trimmed by 6 bases and J by 5 bases, leaving 17 bases between them. CDR3 sequence: CASRTATGIHEQYF. CDR3 bases: TGTGCCAGCAGGACAGCTACAGGGATCCACGAGCAGTACTTC.

The chain employs TRBV7-9 and TRBJ1-2; D is undetermined. Germline V gene sequence: CDR1 SEHNR, CDR2 FQNEAQ (reference sequence). The CDR3 totals 13 residues. The germline V and J ends were trimmed by 6 bases and 1 base, with 9 bases remaining between them. CDR3 sequence (DNA): TGTGCCAGCAGTACCGCCCTTAACTATGGCTACACCTTC. This translates into CASSTALNYGYTF.

The chain recombines TRBV19 with TRBJ2-5; 13 bases match TRBD2. Germline V gene lookup returns CDR1 LNHDA and CDR2 SQIVND (reference sequence). This CDR3 contains 17 residues. V gave up 3 bases and J gave up 7 bases; unmatched junction bases: 11. The CDR3 spells CASSIWTSGRTTGTQYF. In DNA, the CDR3 is TGTGCCAGTAGTATCTGGACTAGCGGGAGAACGACAGGGACCCAGTACTTC. Based on the CDR3 plus reference TRBV19 and TRBJ2-5, the full variable domain is DGGITQSPKYLFRKEGQNVTLSCEQNLNHDAMYWYRQDPGQGLRLIYYSQIVNDFQKGDIAEGYSVSREKKESFPLTVTSAQKNPTAFYLCASSIWTSGRTTGTQYFGPGTRLLVL.

Only a few counts were recorded for this clonotype. The genes are TRBV7-6 and TRBJ1-1; D unclear. Per the germline V gene, CDR1 is SGHVS and CDR2 is FNYEAQ. The CDR3 has 15 amino acids. The V and J ends lost 6 bases and 0 bases respectively, with 14 bases between them. CDR3 in amino acids: CASRAEGTLNTEAFF. The CDR3 bases are TGTGCCAGCAGGGCGGAGGGAACATTGAACACTGAAGCTTTCTTT.

Remarks on this clonotype: At one end the junction does not follow the germline gene, possibly because of a read error. The rearrangement uses TRBV7-7 and TRBJ2-5; 8 nucleotides align to TRBD2. There are 15 residues in the CDR3. Looked up from germline, CDR1 is SSHAT and CDR2 is FNYEAQ (reference sequence). CDR3 sequence: CASSSTSGHQETQYF. DNA for the CDR3: TGTGCTAGCAGCTCCACTAGCGGACATCAAGAGACCCAGTACTTC.

The rearrangement joins TRBV12-3 or TRBV12-4 to TRBJ2-7; 12 bases agree with TRBD1. V lost 6 bases and J lost 5; bases outside the gene matches: 14. CDR3 length equals 17 residues. CDR3 bases: TGTGCCAGCAGCCCAATTCTTGGGACAGGGGGCAACGACGAGCAGTACTTC. Its translation: CASSPILGTGGNDEQYF.

CDR3 sequence reads: CSARRGVEQFF. The DNA for the CDR3 is TGCAGTGCTAGAAGGGGAGTGGAGCAGTTCTTC. The chain recombines TRBV20-1 with TRBJ2-1, with D tentatively TRBD1 or TRBD2 (5 bases each). V gave up 2 bases and J gave up 10 bases, with 9 bases separating them. The CDR3 covers 11 residues. Germline V gives CDR1 DFQATT, CDR2 SNEGSKA (reference sequence).

This clonotype was observed a few times. J is TRBJ2-1 and V is TRBV6-5; D unresolved. Trimming cost V 4 bases and J 5 bases, with 6 bases left between them. CDR1 and CDR2 from the germline V gene are MNHEY and SVGAGI. CDR3 size: 12 residues. CDR3 protein: CASSSLNNEQFF. The CDR3 DNA follows: TGTGCCAGCAGTTCTTTAAACAATGAGCAGTTCTTC.

This clonotype was counted between two and nine times. This chain joins TRBV6-1 and TRBJ2-2, with D hard to call. The CDR3 length is 14 residues. Germline CDR1 is MNHNS and CDR2 is SASEGT. Between the trimmed V and J ends, which lost 9 bases and 2 bases, there was a span of 13 bases. This CDR3 reads CASRRQRNTGELFF. Here the CDR3 DNA reads TGTGCCAGTCGAAGGCAGAGAAACACCGGGGAGCTGTTTTTT.